The TCR beta chain under discussion was sequenced for a study of T cells after yellow fever vaccination. Study results and caveats: Some clonotypes, a small share, were shared between CD4 and CD8 compartments.

Comments on this clonotype: Its antigen is not known.

One entry per CDR3 protein, called by TCRdb with MiXCR from the 5' RACE reads. The table lists hundreds of thousands of distinct CDR3 sequences, around 12% of them singletons. This CDR3 is built from 12 residues. V was cut by 4 bases and J by 6 bases, with 6 bases left in between. V usage is TRBV12-3 or TRBV12-4 and J usage is TRBJ1-4; D call uncertain. The TCR comes from a man between 18 and 35 years old who received the YFV17D yellow fever vaccine. The sample was CD4+ T cells sorted from PBMCs, taken 15 days after the yellow fever booster vaccination. Here the CDR3 DNA reads TGTGCCAGCAGTTGGGAACATGAAAAACTGTTTTTT. This translates into CASSWEHEKLFF.